The 13 T cell receptor beta chains below come from one sample, sequenced in a study of blood T cell repertoires in COVID-19. Data came from immunoSEQ multiplex PCR; TCRdb stores just in-frame clones and leaves some out. This repertoire shows 250,000 to 400,000 clones, around 87% found once; its top ten account for roughly 5.3%. Material: PBMCs or T cells enriched from blood (not recorded which). Every receptor here comes from a woman aged 25 to 45 who had recovered from COVID-19.

The genes are TRBV15 and TRBJ1-1, with 9 positions matching TRBD1. From germline, CDR1 is LNHNV and CDR2 YYDKDF (reference sequence). The V and J ends lost 3 bases and 4 bases, in that order; junction bases with no gene match: 6. The CDR3 consists of 15 residues. The CDR3 here is CATSRGGTGSTEAFF. The CDR3 nucleotides read TGTGCCACCAGCAGGGGAGGGACAGGGAGCACTGAAGCTTTCTTT.

This clone came up a few times. The V and J genes are TRBV7-9 and TRBJ1-5, with 9 bases aligning to TRBD1. This CDR3 is 15 amino acids long. Per germline, CDR1 SEHNR and CDR2 FQNEAQ (reference sequence). The V segment lost 4 bases and the J segment 6 bases; nucleotides outside the gene matches: 7. CDR3 DNA: TGTGCCAGCAGCTGGGGGGGACAGGGACGTCAGCCCCAGCATTTT. Translation: CASSWGGQGRQPQHF.

The CDR3 reads CASSPPRLTSGLHEQFF. In DNA, the CDR3 is TGTGCCAGCTCACCACCACGCTTAACATCGGGTCTCCATGAGCAGTTCTTC. This chain joins TRBV18 and TRBJ2-1; D is ambiguous. The CDR3 contains 17 residues. V lost 0 bases to trimming and J lost 8 bases, with 20 bases between them. In germline, CDR1 is KGHSH, CDR2 LQKENI.

V gene TRBV5-4 combines with J gene TRBJ2-7, with a weak D call TRBD1 (6 bases). V was shortened by 0 bases and J by 2 bases, with 12 bases between the two germline ends. CDR3 size: 15 residues. Germline V gene sequence: CDR1 SGHNT, CDR2 YYREEE (reference sequence). CDR3 region: CASSLGPDSTYEQYF. DNA for the CDR3: TGTGCCAGCAGCTTGGGCCCGGACAGTACCTACGAGCAGTACTTC.

The chain combines TRBV7-2 with TRBJ1-1; D is possibly TRBD1 (5 bases). Germline V gene lookup returns CDR1 SGHTA and CDR2 FQGNSA. Trimming pared 0 bases from V and 8 bases from J, leaving 10 bases between. This CDR3 has 13 amino acids. CDR3 sequence (DNA): TGTGCCAGCAGCTTAGCCAGGGTCGGGGAAGCTTTCTTT. Protein: CASSLARVGEAFF.

The chain recombines TRBV2 with TRBJ1-2; 8 bases fit TRBD1. In germline, CDR1 is SNHLY, CDR2 FYNNEI. The CDR3 runs to 15 residues. The V and J ends lost 2 bases and 2 bases, in that order; junction bases with no gene match: 4. CDR3 nucleotide sequence: TGTGCCAGCAGTGAAAGGACAGGGACCAACTATGGCTACACCTTC. It is translated as CASSERTGTNYGYTF.

The V and J genes are TRBV5-4 and TRBJ2-1, with 8 bases identical to TRBD2. V shed 3 bases and J 4 bases; nucleotides not matched to a gene: 6. The germline CDR1 and CDR2 sequences are SGHNT and YYREEE (reference sequence). The CDR3 totals 15 residues. The CDR3 sequence is CASSSPGTRYNEQFF. CDR3 in DNA: TGTGCCAGCAGCTCGCCCGGGACTAGATACAATGAGCAGTTCTTC.

The chain carries TRBV5-1 and TRBJ1-1; 11 bases line up with TRBD1. Germline CDR1 and CDR2: SGHRS and YFSETQ. After removal of 4 bases from V and 4 bases from J, the junction contained 3 bases not matched to a gene. The length of the CDR3 is 14 residues. Here the CDR3 DNA reads TGCGCCAGCAGCATGGGACAGGGGGGCACTGAAGCTTTCTTT. This sequence encodes CASSMGQGGTEAFF.

The table lists this clone with a count of one. The chain joins TRBV5-6 to TRBJ2-2, with 13 positions matching TRBD2. Germline V lookup: CDR1 SGHDT, CDR2 YYEEEE. V was clipped by 7 bases and J by 4 bases; unmatched bases: 13. The CDR3 is 18 amino acids. The CDR3 DNA reads as TGTGCCAGCGTCTCGTCGCGTGGACTAGCGGGGGCCACCGGGGAGCTGTTTTTT. Protein sequence: CASVSSRGLAGATGELFF.

This clone was picked up a small number of times. The chain recombines TRBV7-9 with TRBJ2-5, with 10 bases aligning to TRBD1. The CDR3 spans 16 residues. Germline lookup yields CDR1 SEHNR and CDR2 FQNEAQ (reference sequence). Trimming removed 1 base from V and 0 bases from J; junction bases left unmatched: 2. For the CDR3, the DNA is TGTGCCAGCAGCTTAGGGGACAGGGGATACCAAGAGACCCAGTACTTC. Translated, it gives CASSLGDRGYQETQYF.

The chain carries TRBV11-2 and TRBJ1-6, with D unresolved. There are 17 residues in the CDR3. V lost 3 bases and J 2 bases, leaving 14 bases between the germline ends. Germline CDR1 is SGHAT and CDR2 is FQNNGV. CDR3 sequence reads: CASSFFRSGTYNSPLHF. DNA for the CDR3: TGTGCCAGCAGCTTTTTCAGGTCCGGGACCTATAATTCACCCCTCCACTTT. The full variable domain, with the rest looked up from reference TRBV11-2 and TRBJ1-6, is EAGVAQSPRYKIIEKRQSVAFWCNPISGHATLYWYQQILGQGPKLLIQFQNNGVVDDSQLPKDRFSAERLKGVDSTLKIQPAKLEDSAVYLCASSFFRSGTYNSPLHFGNGTRLTVT.

This chain joins TRBV25-1 and TRBJ2-5, with 10 positions matching TRBD2. V lost 2 bases and J lost 3; bases outside the gene matches: 6. Germline CDR1 and CDR2: MGHDK and SYGVNS. This CDR3 spans 16 amino acids. The CDR3, as DNA: TGTGCCAGCAGTGAAAGAAGAACTAGCGGGGAAGAGACCCAGTACTTC. This encodes CASSERRTSGEETQYF. The full variable domain, completed using reference TRBV25-1 and TRBJ2-5, is EADIYQTPRYLVIGTGKKITLECSQTMGHDKMYWYQQDPGMELHLIHYSYGVNSTEKGDLSSESTVSRIRTEHFPLTLESARPSHTSQYLCASSERRTSGEETQYFGPGTRLLVL.

This clone came up once. The rearrangement joins TRBV2 to TRBJ1-1; TRBD1 agrees at 9 bases. Per the germline V gene, CDR1 is SNHLY and CDR2 is FYNNEI. The CDR3 has 16 amino acids. With 7 bases clipped from V and 1 base from J, the junction kept 10 bases outside the gene matches. CDR3 amino acids: CASKGDRGKRNTEAFF. The CDR3 nucleotides read TGTGCCAGCAAGGGTGACAGGGGGAAACGGAACACTGAAGCTTTCTTT. The full variable domain, with the rest looked up from reference TRBV2 and TRBJ1-1, is EPEVTQTPSHQVTQMGQEVILRCVPISNHLYFYWYRQILGQKVEFLVSFYNNEISEKSEIFDDQFSVERPDGSNFTLKIRSTKLEDSAMYFCASKGDRGKRNTEAFFGQGTRLTVV.